This T cell receptor (beta chain) is drawn from a study of regulatory T cells in long-lasting Graves disease. General study results and limits: Newly diagnosed patients had higher TCR diversity than persistent Graves' patients did.

The time point: persistent/refractory GD, antithyroid drugs over 5 years with positive TRAb. Scientists built the TCR library using RNA that was extracted from PBMCs. As a group, patients came from one endocrinology department in Xi'an, China. Library construction for TCR beta used iRepertoire HTBI primers and Arm-PCR of CDR3 regions. TCRdb reprocessed the multiplex PCR reads with MiXCR, giving one entry per CDR3 protein. This table holds about 460,000 distinct CDR3 sequences, less than 25% found once. Trimming cost V 4 bases and J 8 bases, with 9 bases left between them. The CDR3 covers 11 residues. CDR1 and CDR2 (germline): DFQATT, SNEGSKA (reference sequence). This clonotype has more than one count but fewer than ten. The antigen is undetermined.

The TCR comes from a female donor with Graves disease. The source was peripheral blood mononuclear cells (PBMCs), collected when the disease was refractory, from a patient treated with antithyroid drugs. V is TRBV20-1 and J is TRBJ2-1, with D maybe TRBD1 (6 bases). Written as DNA, the CDR3 is TGCAGTGCTATTAGGGGGTATGAGCAGTTCTTC. It is translated as CSAIRGYEQFF.